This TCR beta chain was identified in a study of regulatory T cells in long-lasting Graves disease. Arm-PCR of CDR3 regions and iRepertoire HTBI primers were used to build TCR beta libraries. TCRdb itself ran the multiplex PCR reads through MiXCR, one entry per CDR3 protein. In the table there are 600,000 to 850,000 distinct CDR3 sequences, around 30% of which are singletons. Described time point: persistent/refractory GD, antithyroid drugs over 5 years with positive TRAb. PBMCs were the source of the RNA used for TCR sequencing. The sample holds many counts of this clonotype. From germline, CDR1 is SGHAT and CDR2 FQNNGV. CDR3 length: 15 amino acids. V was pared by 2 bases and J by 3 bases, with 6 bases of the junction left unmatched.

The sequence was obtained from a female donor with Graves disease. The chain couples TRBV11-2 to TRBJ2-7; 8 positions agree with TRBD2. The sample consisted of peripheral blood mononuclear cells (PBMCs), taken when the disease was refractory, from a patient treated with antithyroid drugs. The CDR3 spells CASSLLAGGHYEQYF. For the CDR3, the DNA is TGTGCCAGCAGCTTATTGGCGGGAGGTCACTACGAGCAGTACTTC.